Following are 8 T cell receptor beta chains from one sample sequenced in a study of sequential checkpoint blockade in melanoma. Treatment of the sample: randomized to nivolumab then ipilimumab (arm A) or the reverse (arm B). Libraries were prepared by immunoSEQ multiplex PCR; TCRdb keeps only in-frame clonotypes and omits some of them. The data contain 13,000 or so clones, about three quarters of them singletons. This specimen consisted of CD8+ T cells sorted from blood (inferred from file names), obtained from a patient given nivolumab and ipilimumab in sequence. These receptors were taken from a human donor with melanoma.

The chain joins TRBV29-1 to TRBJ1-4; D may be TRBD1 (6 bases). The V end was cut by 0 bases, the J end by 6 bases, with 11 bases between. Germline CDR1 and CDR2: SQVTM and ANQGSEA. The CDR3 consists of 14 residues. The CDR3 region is CSVEDTGIDEKLFF. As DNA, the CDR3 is TGCAGCGTTGAAGACACAGGGATCGATGAAAAACTGTTTTTT.

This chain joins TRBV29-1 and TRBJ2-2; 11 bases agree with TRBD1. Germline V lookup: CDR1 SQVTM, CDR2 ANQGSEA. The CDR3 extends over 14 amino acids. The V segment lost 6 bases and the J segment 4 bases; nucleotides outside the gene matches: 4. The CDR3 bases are TGCAGCGTAACGGACAGGGGGCGCACCGGGGAGCTGTTTTTT. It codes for CSVTDRGRTGELFF.

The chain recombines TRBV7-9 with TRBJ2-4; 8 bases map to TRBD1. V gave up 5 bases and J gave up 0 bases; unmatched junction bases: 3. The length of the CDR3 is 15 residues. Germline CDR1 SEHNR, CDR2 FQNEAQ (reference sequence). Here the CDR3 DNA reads TGTGCCAGCAGCGGGACAGGTCTAGCCAAAAACATTCAGTACTTC. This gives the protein CASSGTGLAKNIQYF.

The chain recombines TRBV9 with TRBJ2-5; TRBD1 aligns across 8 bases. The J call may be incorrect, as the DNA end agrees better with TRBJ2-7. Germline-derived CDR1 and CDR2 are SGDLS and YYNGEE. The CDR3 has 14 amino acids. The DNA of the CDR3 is TGTGCCAGCAGCGATGGGACAGGTAACAGCGAGCAGTACTTC. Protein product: CASSDGTGNSEQYF.

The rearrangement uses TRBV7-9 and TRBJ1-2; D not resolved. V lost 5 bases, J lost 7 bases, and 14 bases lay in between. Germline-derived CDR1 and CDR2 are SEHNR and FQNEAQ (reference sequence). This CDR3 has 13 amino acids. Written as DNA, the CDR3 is TGTGCCAGCAGCCTCTTTTTCCTAACTGGCTACACCTTC. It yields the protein CASSLFFLTGYTF.

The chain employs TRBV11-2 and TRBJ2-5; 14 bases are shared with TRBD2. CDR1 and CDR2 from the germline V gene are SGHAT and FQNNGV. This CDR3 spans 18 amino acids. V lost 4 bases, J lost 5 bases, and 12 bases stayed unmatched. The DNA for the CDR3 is TGTGCCAGCAGCTGGGGATCCCTGACTAGCGGGAGGGCGGAGACCCAGTACTTC. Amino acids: CASSWGSLTSGRAETQYF.

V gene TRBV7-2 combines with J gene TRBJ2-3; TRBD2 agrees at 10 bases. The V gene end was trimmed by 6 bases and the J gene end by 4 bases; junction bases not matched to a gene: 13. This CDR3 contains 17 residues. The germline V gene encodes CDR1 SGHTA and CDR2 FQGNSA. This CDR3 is CASSERGGHLDSDTQYF. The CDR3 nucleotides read TGTGCCAGCAGTGAGCGGGGGGGCCATTTGGATTCAGATACGCAGTATTTT.

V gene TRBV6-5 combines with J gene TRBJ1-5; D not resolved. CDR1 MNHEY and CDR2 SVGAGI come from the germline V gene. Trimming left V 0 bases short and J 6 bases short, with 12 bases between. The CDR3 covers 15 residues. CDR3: CASSYSRSLGQPQHF. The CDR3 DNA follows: TGTGCCAGCAGTTACTCCAGATCACTAGGTCAGCCCCAGCATTTT.